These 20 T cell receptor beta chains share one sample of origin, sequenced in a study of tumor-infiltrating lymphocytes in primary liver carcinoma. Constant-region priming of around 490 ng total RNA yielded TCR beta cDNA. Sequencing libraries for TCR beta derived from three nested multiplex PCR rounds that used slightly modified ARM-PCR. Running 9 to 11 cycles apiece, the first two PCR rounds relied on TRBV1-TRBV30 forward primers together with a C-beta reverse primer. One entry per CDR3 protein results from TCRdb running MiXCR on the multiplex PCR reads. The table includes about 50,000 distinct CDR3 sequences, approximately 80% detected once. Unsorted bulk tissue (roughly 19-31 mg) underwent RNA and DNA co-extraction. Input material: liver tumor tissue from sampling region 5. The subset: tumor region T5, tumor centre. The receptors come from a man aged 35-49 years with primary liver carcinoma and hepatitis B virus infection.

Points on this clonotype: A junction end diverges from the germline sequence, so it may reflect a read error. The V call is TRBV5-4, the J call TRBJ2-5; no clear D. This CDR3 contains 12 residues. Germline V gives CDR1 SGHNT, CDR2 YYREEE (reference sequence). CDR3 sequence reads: CASSWDQETQCF. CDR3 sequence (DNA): TGTGCCAGCAGCTGGGATCAAGAGACCCAGTGCTTC.

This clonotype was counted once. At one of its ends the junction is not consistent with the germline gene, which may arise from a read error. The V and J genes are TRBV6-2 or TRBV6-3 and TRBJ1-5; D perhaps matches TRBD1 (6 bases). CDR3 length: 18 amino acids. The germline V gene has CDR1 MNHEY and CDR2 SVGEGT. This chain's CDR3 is CASDSTLSGRGSNQPHHF. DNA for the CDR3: TGTGCCAGTGACTCGACCTTATCGGGCAGGGGTAGCAATCAGCCCCATCATTTT.

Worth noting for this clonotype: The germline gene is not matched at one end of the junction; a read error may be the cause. The CDR3 region is CSVESGAGTTGTQYF. Written as DNA, the CDR3 is TGCAGCGTTGAGAGCGGGGCCGGCACCACAGGTACGCAGTATTTT. This chain connects TRBV29-1 to TRBJ2-3, with 7 bases identical to TRBD2. The length of the CDR3 is 15 residues. Germline V gives CDR1 SQVTM, CDR2 ANQGSEA.

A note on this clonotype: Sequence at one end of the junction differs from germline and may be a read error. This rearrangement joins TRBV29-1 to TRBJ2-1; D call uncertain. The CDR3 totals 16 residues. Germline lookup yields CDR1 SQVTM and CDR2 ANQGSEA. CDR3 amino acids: CSVGYRAASAYNERFF. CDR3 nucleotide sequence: TGCAGCGTTGGGTACAGAGCAGCATCCGCATACAATGAGCGGTTCTTC.

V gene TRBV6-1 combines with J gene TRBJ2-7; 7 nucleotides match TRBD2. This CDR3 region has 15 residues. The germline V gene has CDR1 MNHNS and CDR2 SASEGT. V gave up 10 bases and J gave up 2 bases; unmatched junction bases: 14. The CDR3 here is CANTLTSERAYEQYF. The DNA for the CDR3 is TGTGCCAACACCCTCACTAGCGAGAGGGCCTACGAGCAGTACTTC.

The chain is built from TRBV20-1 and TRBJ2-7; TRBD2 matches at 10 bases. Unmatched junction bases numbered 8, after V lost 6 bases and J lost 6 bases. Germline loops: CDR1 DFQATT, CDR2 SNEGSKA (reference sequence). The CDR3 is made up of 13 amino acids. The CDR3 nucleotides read TGCAGTGCCGCTAGCGGGAGAGGGTTCGAGCAGTACTTC. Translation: CSAASGRGFEQYF.

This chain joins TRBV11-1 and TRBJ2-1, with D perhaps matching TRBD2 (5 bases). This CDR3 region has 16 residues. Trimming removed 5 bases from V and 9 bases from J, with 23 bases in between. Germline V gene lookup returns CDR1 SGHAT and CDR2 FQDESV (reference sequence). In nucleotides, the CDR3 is TGTGCCAGCAGCCCCCGGGTGGCGGACTCCTATGGTGAGCAGTTCTTC. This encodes CASSPRVADSYGEQFF.

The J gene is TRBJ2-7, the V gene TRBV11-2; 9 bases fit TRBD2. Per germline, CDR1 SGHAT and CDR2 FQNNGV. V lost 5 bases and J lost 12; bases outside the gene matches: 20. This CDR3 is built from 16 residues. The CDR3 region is CASSHGTSGLAYKRYF. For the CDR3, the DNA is TGTGCCAGCAGCCACGGAACTAGCGGGCTAGCCTACAAGCGGTACTTC. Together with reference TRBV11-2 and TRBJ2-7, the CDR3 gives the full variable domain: EAGVAQSPRYKIIEKRQSVAFWCNPISGHATLYWYQQILGQGPKLLIQFQNNGVVDDSQLPKDRFSAERLKGVDSTLKIQPAKLEDSAVYLCASSHGTSGLAYKRYFGPGTRLTVT.

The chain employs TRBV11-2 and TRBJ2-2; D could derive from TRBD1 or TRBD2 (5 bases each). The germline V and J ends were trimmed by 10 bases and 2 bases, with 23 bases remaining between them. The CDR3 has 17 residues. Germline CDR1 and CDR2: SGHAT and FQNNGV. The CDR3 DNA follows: TGTGCCATCGGTCCGGGGCGGGCTGAGGAAAACACCGGGGAGCTGTTTTTT. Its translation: CAIGPGRAEENTGELFF.

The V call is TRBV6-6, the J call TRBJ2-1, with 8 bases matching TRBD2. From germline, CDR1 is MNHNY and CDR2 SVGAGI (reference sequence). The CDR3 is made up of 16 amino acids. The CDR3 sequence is CDSSYQGGGPGNEQFF. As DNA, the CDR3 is TGTGATAGCAGTTACCAGGGCGGGGGGCCCGGCAATGAGCAGTTCTTC.

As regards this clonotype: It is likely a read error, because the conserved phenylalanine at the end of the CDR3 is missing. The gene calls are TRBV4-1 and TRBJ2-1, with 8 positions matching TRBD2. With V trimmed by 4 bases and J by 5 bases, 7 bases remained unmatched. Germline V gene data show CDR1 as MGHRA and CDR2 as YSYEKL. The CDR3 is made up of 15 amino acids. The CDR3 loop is CASSPLSGIHNEQFP. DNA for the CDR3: TGCGCCAGCAGCCCTCTTAGCGGGATTCACAATGAGCAGTTCCCC.

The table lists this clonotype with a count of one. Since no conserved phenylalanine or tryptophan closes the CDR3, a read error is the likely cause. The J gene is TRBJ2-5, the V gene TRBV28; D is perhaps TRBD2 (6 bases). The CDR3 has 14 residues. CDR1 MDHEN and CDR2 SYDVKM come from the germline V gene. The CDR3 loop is CASGFSGAQETQYL. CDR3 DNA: TGTGCCAGCGGTTTTAGCGGAGCCCAAGAGACCCAGTACCTC.

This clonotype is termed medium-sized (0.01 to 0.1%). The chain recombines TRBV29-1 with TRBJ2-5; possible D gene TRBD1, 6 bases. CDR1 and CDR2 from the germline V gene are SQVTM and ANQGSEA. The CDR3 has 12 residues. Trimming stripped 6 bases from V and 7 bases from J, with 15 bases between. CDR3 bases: TGCAGCGTGCCACAGGGATGGACGACCCAGTACTTC. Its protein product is CSVPQGWTTQYF.

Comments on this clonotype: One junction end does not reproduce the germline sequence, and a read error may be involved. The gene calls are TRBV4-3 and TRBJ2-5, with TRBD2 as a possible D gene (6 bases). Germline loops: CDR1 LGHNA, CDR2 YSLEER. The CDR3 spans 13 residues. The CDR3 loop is CGSSLAYEKTQYF. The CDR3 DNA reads TGCGGCAGCAGCCTAGCGTATGAAAAGACCCAGTACTTC.

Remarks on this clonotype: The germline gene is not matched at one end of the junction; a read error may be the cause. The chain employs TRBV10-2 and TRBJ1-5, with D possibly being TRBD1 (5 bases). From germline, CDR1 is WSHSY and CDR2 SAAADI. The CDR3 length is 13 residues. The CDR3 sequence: CASSVGETQPQHF. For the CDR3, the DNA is TGTGCCAGCAGTGTGGGGGAAACGCAGCCCCAGCATTTT.

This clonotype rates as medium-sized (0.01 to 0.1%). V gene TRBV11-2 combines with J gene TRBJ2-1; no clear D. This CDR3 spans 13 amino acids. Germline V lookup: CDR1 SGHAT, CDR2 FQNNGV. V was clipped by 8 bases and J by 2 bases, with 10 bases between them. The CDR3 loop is CASLLPPYNEQFF. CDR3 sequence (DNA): TGTGCCAGCCTCCTCCCCCCCTACAATGAGCAGTTCTTC.

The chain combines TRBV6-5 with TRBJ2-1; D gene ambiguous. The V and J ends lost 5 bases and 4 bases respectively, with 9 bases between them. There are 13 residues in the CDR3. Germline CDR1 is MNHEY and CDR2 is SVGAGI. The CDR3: CASSLGPYNEQFF. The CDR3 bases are TGTGCCAGCAGTCTCGGCCCTTACAATGAGCAGTTCTTC.

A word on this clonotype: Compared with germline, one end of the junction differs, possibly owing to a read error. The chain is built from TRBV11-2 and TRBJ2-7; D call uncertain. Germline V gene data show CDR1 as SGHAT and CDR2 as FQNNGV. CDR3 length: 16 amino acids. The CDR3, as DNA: TGTGCCAGTAGCTCTCTTGCCAGGACCTTCAGCTACGAGCAGTACTTC. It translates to CASSSLARTFSYEQYF.

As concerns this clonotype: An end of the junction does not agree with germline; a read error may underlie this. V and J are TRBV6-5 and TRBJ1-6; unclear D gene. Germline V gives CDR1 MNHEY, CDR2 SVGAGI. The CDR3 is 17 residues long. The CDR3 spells CGSSSPSRRLSNSPLHF. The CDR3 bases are TGTGGCAGCAGCTCCCCGTCGCGCAGGCTTTCGAATTCACCCCTCCACTTT.

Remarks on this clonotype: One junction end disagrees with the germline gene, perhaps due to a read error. This CDR3 is CASSLETSGGNTGELFF. Here the CDR3 DNA reads TGCGCCAGCAGCTTGGAGACTAGCGGGGGAAACACTGGGGAGCTGTTTTTT. The V call is TRBV5-1, the J call TRBJ2-2; 12 bases are shared with TRBD2. The CDR3 has 17 residues. Germline CDR1 reads SGHRS; CDR2 reads YFSETQ. The whole variable domain, filled in from reference TRBV5-1 and TRBJ2-2, reads KAGVTQTPRYLIKTRGQQVTLSCSPISGHRSVSWYQQTPGQGLQFLFEYFSETQRNKGNFPGRFSGRQFSNSRSEMNVSTLELGDSALYLCASSLETSGGNTGELFFGEGSRLTVL.